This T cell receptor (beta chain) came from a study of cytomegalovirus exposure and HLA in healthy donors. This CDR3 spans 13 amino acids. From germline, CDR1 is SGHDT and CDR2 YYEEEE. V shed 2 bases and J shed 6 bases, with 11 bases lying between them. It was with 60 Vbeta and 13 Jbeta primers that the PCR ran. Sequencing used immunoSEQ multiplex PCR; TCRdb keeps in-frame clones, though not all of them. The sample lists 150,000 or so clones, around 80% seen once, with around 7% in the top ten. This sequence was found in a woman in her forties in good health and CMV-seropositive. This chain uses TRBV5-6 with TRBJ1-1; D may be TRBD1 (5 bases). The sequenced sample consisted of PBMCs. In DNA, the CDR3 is TGTGCCAGCAGCTTCCGGGGGGTCGCTGAAGCTTTCTTT. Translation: CASSFRGVAEAFF.